Below, 12 T cell receptor beta chains from the same sample are listed, as sequenced in a study of T cell clonality in common variable immunodeficiency. The protocol was immunoSEQ multiplex PCR, while the TCRdb copy is restricted to in-frame clones and leaves out a portion. The data show about 52,000 clones, with none appearing a single time. Sequencing input: peripheral blood mononuclear cells. The origin of the receptors is a person aged 18-70 years in good health.

This clone was picked up a small number of times. The read ends 3 residues shy of where the CDR3 ends; the end is completed using the germline J gene. The V and J genes are TRBV19 and TRBJ1-1; 7 bases align to TRBD1. Germline V lookup: CDR1 LNHDA, CDR2 SQIVND (reference sequence). V shed 6 bases and J 0 bases; nucleotides not matched to a gene: 13. The CDR3 is made up of 17 amino acids. The CDR3: CASRLVGQLFMNTEAFF. The DNA read from the CDR3 is TGTGCCAGTAGGCTGGTGGGACAGCTATTTATGAACACTGAA.

This clone was counted ten times or more. The CDR3 end falls 3 residues outside the read, so it is completed with the germline J gene. The rearrangement uses TRBV7-2 and TRBJ1-5; D might be TRBD1 (6 bases). Germline loops: CDR1 SGHTA, CDR2 FQGNSA. The CDR3 runs to 12 residues. V was trimmed by 4 bases and J by 9 bases, leaving 10 bases between them. The CDR3 sequence is CASSSQGGPQHF. CDR3 DNA (partial): TGTGCCAGCAGCTCACAGGGAGGGCCC.

In this sample, this clone turned up a few times. The sequenced fragment ends 3 residues before the CDR3 boundary, so the rest is inferred from the germline J gene. The V and J genes are TRBV2 and TRBJ2-2, with 8 bases identical to TRBD1. Germline values: CDR1 SNHLY, CDR2 FYNNEI. The CDR3 spans 13 residues. Incomplete CDR3 DNA: TGTGCCAGCAGCCGGACAGGGAACTGGGGG. It translates to CASSRTGNWG. The full-length CDR3 reads as CASSRTGNWGLFF.

In this sample, this clone turned up many times. The read ends 3 residues before the CDR3 terminus; that terminus is restored from the germline J gene. Within the sample, other DNA sequences also encode this same CDR3. The V call is TRBV20-1, the J call TRBJ1-3; possibly TRBD1 for D (5 bases). The ends were cut back, 3 bases at V and 1 base at J, with 16 bases in the middle. Germline V CDR1 and CDR2: DFQATT, SNEGSKA (reference sequence). This CDR3 contains 16 residues. The CDR3 region is CSASSAGWESGNTIYF. The DNA read from the CDR3 is TGCAGTGCTAGTTCGGCAGGGTGGGAATCTGGAAACACC.

At least ten counts were recorded for this clone. The CDR3 end lies 3 residues beyond the end of the read and is filled in from the germline J gene. This chain links TRBV5-1 with TRBJ1-4; 12 bases map to TRBD1. The germline gives CDR1 SGHRS, CDR2 YFSETQ. CDR3 size: 15 residues. The V gene end was trimmed by 0 bases and the J gene end by 7 bases; junction bases not matched to a gene: 1. The covered CDR3 bases are TGCGCCAGCAGCTTGGGGGACAGGGGGCCTGAAAAA. It encodes CASSLGDRGPEK. The whole CDR3 region reads CASSLGDRGPEKLFF. Looking up the rest from reference TRBV5-1 and TRBJ1-4 gives the full variable domain: KAGVTQTPRYLIKTRGQQVTLSCSPISGHRSVSWYQQTPGQGLQFLFEYFSETQRNKGNFPGRFSGRQFSNSRSEMNVSTLELGDSALYLCASSLGDRGPEKLFFGSGTQLSVL.

Ten or more counts support this clone. CDR3 loop: CASRIRLRRGRNEQYF. Incomplete CDR3 DNA: TGTGCCAGCAGAATTCGACTACGTAGGGGGCGGAACGAG. This rearrangement joins TRBV6-2 or TRBV6-3 to TRBJ2-7; 7 bases align to TRBD1. Read data end 3 residues before the CDR3 end; the end is taken from the germline J gene. CDR1 and CDR2 from the germline V gene are MNHEY and SVGEGT. Losses at the gene ends were 6 bases for V and 5 bases for J; bases not matched to a gene: 16. CDR3 size: 16 residues.

The table lists this clone with a few counts. The read comes to an end 3 residues before the CDR3 does, leaving the germline J gene to fill in the end. The chain links TRBV7-9 to TRBJ1-2; D ambiguous. Per germline, CDR1 SEHNR and CDR2 FQNEAQ (reference sequence). This CDR3 has 15 residues. The covered CDR3 bases are TGTGCCAGCAGCTTGAAAGGACTAGCGGCTTTGGAC. Amino acid sequence: CASSLKGLAALD. The CDR3 as a whole reads CASSLKGLAALDYTF.

Here the CDR3 reads CASSYQGQASYEQYF. CDR3 DNA (partial): TGTGCCAGCAGTTACCAGGGACAGGCTTCCTACGAG. The chain links TRBV6-2 or TRBV6-3 to TRBJ2-7, with TRBD1 identical over 8 bases. The CDR3 extends 3 residues past the end of the read, so its final part is completed from the germline J gene. Germline CDR1 is MNHEY and CDR2 is SVGEGT. CDR3 length: 15 amino acids. J was trimmed by 1 base and V by 2 bases; bases with no gene match: 4.

The sample holds many counts of this clone. The read ends 3 residues early relative to the CDR3; the germline J gene fills the gap. This rearrangement joins TRBV7-9 to TRBJ2-4; TRBD1 matches 7 bases. The germline CDR1 and CDR2 sequences are SEHNR and FQNEAQ (reference sequence). V shed 5 bases, J shed 7 bases, and the junction held 8 bases outside the gene matches. This CDR3 is built from 14 residues. CDR3 residues: CASSPDRAGNIQYF. CDR3 DNA, as far as it was read: TGTGCCAGCAGCCCCGACAGGGCAGGGAACATT.

This clone was seen ten or more times. The part of the CDR3 DNA that was read is TGTGCCAGCATGACTAGCGGCACAGATACG. It codes for CASMTSGTDT. The full-length CDR3 reads as CASMTSGTDTQYF. The rearrangement uses TRBV6-2 or TRBV6-3 and TRBJ2-3, with 8 bases aligning to TRBD2. The read finishes 3 residues shy of the CDR3 end, and the germline J gene is used to complete it. The ends lost 7 bases at V and 1 base at J; junction bases unmatched: 1. Germline V gene data show CDR1 as MNHEY and CDR2 as SVGEGT. The CDR3 runs to 13 residues.

This clone has at least ten counts. The CDR3 goes on 3 residues after the read ends, and that part is filled in from the germline J gene. The chain is built from TRBV4-2 and TRBJ1-4; the D gene is possibly TRBD1 (5 bases). The length of the CDR3 is 19 residues. CDR1 and CDR2 from the germline V gene are LGHNA and YNFKEQ. Trimming stripped 0 bases from V and 6 bases from J, with 23 bases between. The sequenced CDR3 bases are TGTGCCAGCAGCCAAGATCCCCGGCCGTCCAGGGATTCAGATGAAAAA. This codes for CASSQDPRPSRDSDEK. The whole CDR3 region reads CASSQDPRPSRDSDEKLFF.

Many counts were recorded for this clone. Coverage ceases 3 residues before the CDR3 finishes, and the germline J gene fills in the end. The V gene is TRBV20-1, the J gene TRBJ2-3, with 7 bases aligning to TRBD2. This CDR3 has 14 residues. CDR1 and CDR2 (germline): DFQATT, SNEGSKA (reference sequence). Unmatched junction bases numbered 7, after V lost 6 bases and J lost 1 base. CDR3 region: CSATAGGGTDTQYF. The part of the CDR3 DNA that was read is TGCAGTGCGACCGCTGGGGGGGGCACAGATACG.